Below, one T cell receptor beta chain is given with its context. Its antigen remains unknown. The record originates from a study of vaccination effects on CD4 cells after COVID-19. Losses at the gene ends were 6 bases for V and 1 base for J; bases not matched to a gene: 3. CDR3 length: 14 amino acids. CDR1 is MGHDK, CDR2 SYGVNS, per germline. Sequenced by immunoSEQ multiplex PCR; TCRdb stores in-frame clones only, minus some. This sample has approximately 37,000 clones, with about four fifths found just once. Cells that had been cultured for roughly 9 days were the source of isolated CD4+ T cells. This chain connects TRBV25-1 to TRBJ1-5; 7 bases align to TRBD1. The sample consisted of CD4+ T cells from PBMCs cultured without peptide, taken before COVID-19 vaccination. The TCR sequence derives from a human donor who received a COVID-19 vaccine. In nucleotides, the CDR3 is TGTGCCAGCAGCCGGGACAGCAGCAATCAGCCCCAGCATTTT. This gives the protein CASSRDSSNQPQHF.